One sample yielded the 8 T cell receptor beta chains listed below, sequenced in a study of blood T cell repertoires in COVID-19. Assay: immunoSEQ multiplex PCR; the TCRdb copy retains only in-frame clones and omits some. Here the sample spans about 110,000 clones, around nine tenths being singletons. Sequencing used peripheral blood. The origin of the receptors is a human donor in a cohort sampled during active COVID-19.

This clone has only one observation. The chain couples TRBV5-4 to TRBJ2-7, with 8 bases aligning to TRBD1. The trim removed 3 bases at V and 3 bases at J, leaving 5 bases unmatched. The length of the CDR3 is 14 residues. Germline CDR1 SGHNT, CDR2 YYREEE (reference sequence). This CDR3 reads CASSSGQAHYEQYF. The CDR3 coding sequence is TGTGCCAGCAGCTCGGGACAGGCCCACTACGAGCAGTACTTC.

The chain uses TRBV11-2 and TRBJ2-1, with 11 positions matching TRBD2. Trimming took 2 bases from V and 5 from J; bases not matched to a gene: 11. Germline V gene lookup returns CDR1 SGHAT and CDR2 FQNNGV. The CDR3 spans 18 residues. DNA of the CDR3: TGTGCCAGCAGCTTACGGTTTAGCGGGAGGGCCACGAACAATGAGCAGTTCTTC. Encoded protein: CASSLRFSGRATNNEQFF.

V and J are TRBV6-5 and TRBJ2-5; TRBD1 agrees at 8 bases. This CDR3 spans 16 amino acids. With V trimmed by 0 bases and J by 4 bases, 7 bases remained unmatched. Germline CDR1 MNHEY, CDR2 SVGAGI. The CDR3 is CASSYSTAGTGETQYF. DNA of the CDR3: TGTGCCAGCAGTTACTCGACAGCTGGGACAGGAGAGACCCAGTACTTC.

The chain couples TRBV7-8 to TRBJ2-5; 14 bases map to TRBD2. Unmatched junction bases numbered 9, after V lost 5 bases and J lost 4 bases. Germline V gene lookup returns CDR1 SGHVS and CDR2 FQNEAQ. This CDR3 region has 17 residues. The CDR3 nucleotides are TGTGCCAGCAGCCGACCGGGACTAGCGGGAGTCCTAGAGACCCAGTACTTC. It codes for CASSRPGLAGVLETQYF.

The rearrangement joins TRBV30 to TRBJ2-2; D call uncertain. This CDR3 comprises 12 residues. The V end was cut by 4 bases, the J end by 3 bases, with 6 bases between. Germline V lookup: CDR1 GTSNPN, CDR2 SVGIG (reference sequence). In DNA, the CDR3 is TGTGCCTGGAACTACTACACCGGGGAGCTGTTTTTT. As protein: CAWNYYTGELFF.

This chain connects TRBV9 to TRBJ2-5; the match to TRBD1 covers 7 bases. The CDR3 spans 15 residues. Germline V gene data show CDR1 as SGDLS and CDR2 as YYNGEE. With V trimmed by 2 bases and J by 2 bases, 6 bases remained unmatched. The DNA of the CDR3 is TGTGCCAGCAGCGTTACGGGACAGAAGCAAGAGACCCAGTACTTC. As protein: CASSVTGQKQETQYF. The full variable domain, its missing parts supplied by reference TRBV9 and TRBJ2-5, is DSGVTQTPKHLITATGQRVTLRCSPRSGDLSVYWYQQSLDQGLQFLIQYYNGEERAKGNILERFSAQQFPDLHSELNLSSLELGDSALYFCASSVTGQKQETQYFGPGTRLLVL.

CDR3 amino acids: CASSPRGSSGANVLTF. The CDR3 nucleotides read TGTGCCAGCAGCCCTAGGGGCAGCTCTGGGGCCAACGTCCTGACTTTC. The chain has TRBV5-6 and TRBJ2-6, with TRBD1 as a possible D gene (5 bases). This CDR3 has 16 amino acids. Germline values: CDR1 SGHDT, CDR2 YYEEEE. V lost 4 bases, J lost 0 bases, and 11 bases lay in between.

This chain uses TRBV5-1 with TRBJ1-3, with D hard to call. The CDR3 extends over 14 amino acids. Germline assignment: CDR1 SGHRS and CDR2 YFSETQ. Trimming took off 5 bases at V and 2 bases at J, with 11 bases between the two ends. The CDR3 loop reads CASSSGGAGNTIYF. CDR3 DNA sequence: TGCGCCAGCAGTTCTGGAGGAGCTGGAAACACCATATATTTT.